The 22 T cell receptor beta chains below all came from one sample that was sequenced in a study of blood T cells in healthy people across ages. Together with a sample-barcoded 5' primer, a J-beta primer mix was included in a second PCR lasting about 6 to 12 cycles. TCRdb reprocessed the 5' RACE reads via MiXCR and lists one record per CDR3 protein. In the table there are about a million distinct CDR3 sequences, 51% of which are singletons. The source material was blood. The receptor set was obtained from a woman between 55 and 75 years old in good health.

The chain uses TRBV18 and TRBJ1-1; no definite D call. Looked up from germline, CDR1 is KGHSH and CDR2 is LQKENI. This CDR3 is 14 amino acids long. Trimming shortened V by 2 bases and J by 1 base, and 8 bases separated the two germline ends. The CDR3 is CASSPGLSNTEAFF. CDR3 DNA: TGTGCCAGCTCACCAGGTCTTTCGAACACTGAAGCTTTCTTT.

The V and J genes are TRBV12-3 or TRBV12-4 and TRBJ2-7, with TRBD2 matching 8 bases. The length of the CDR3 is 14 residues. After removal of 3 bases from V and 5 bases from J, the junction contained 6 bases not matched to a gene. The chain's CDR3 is CASSFRAGVNEQYF. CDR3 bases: TGTGCCAGCAGTTTCAGAGCGGGAGTCAACGAGCAGTACTTC.

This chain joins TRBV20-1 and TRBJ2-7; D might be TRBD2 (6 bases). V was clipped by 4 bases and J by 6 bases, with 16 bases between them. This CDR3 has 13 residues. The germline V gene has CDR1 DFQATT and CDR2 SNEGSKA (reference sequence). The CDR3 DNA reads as TGCAGTGCTAAGGGACTGGCCCCATGCGAGCAGTACTTC. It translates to CSAKGLAPCEQYF.

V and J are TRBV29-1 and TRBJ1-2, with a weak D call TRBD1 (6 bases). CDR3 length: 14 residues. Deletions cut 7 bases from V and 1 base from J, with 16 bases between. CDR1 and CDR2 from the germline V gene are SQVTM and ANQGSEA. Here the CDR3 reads CSAPVTGINYGYTF. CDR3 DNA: TGCAGCGCTCCGGTGACAGGAATTAACTATGGCTACACCTTC.

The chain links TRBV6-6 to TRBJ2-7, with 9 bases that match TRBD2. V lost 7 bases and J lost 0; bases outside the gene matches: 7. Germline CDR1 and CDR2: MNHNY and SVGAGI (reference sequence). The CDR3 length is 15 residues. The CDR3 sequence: CASTLAGVPSYEQYF. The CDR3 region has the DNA TGTGCCAGCACCTTAGCGGGAGTACCCTCCTACGAGCAGTACTTC.

This chain's CDR3 is CSSDSLLAGGHCEQFF. In nucleotides, the CDR3 is TGCAGCTCCGATAGCTTACTAGCGGGAGGGCATTGTGAGCAGTTCTTC. The chain couples TRBV29-1 to TRBJ2-1; 13 bases line up with TRBD2. Germline assignment: CDR1 SQVTM and CDR2 ANQGSEA. With 8 bases clipped from V and 9 bases from J, the junction kept 16 bases outside the gene matches. This CDR3 comprises 16 residues.

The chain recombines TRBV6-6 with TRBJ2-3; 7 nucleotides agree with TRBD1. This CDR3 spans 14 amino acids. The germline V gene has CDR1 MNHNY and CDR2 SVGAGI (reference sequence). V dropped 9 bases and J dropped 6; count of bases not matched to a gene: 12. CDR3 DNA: TGTGCCAGTCGTGTCGGGACAGCTCGGGATACGCAGTATTTT. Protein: CASRVGTARDTQYF.

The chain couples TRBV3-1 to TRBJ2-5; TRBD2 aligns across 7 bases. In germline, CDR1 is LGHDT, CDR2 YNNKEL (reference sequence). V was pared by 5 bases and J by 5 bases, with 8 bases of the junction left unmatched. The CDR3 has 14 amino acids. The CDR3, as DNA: TGTGCCAGCAGCTCAACTCGGGAGGTGGAGACCCAGTACTTC. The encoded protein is CASSSTREVETQYF.

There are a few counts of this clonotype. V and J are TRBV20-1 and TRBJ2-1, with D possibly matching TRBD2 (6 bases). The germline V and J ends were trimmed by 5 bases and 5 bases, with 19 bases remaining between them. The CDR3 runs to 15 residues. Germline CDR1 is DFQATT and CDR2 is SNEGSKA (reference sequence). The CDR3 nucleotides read TGCAGTGCTGGAACTAGCCTCCGAGGGGACAATGAGCAGTTCTTC. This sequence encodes CSAGTSLRGDNEQFF.

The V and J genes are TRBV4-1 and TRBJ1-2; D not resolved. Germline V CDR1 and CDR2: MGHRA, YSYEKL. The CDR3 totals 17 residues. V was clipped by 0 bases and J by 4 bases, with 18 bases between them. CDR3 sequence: CASSQDNRPGRGYGYTF. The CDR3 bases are TGCGCCAGCAGCCAAGATAACCGGCCCGGGAGAGGCTATGGCTACACCTTC.

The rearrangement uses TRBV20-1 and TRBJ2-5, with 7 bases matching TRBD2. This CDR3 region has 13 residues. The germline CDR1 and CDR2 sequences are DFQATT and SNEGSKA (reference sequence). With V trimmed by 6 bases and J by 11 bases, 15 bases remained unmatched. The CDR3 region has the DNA TGCAGTGCCACTGGTCGGACTAGTGGGGAGCAGTACTTC. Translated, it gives CSATGRTSGEQYF.

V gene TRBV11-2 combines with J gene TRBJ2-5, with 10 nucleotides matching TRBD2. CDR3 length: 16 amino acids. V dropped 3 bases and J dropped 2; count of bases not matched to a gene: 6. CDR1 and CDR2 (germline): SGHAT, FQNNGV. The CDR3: CASSFTSGIRQETQYF. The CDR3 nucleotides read TGTGCCAGCAGCTTTACTAGCGGGATAAGGCAAGAGACCCAGTACTTC.

The CDR3, as DNA: TGTGCCAGCAGTCTCCCGACATGGACAGGGATGGAAGAGACCCAGTACTTC. Translation gives CASSLPTWTGMEETQYF. The rearrangement links TRBV28 to TRBJ2-4, with TRBD1 matching over 8 bases. The last part of the DNA fits TRBJ2-5 better; the J call may be wrong. The CDR3 sequence is 17 residues long. Germline V lookup: CDR1 MDHEN, CDR2 SYDVKM.

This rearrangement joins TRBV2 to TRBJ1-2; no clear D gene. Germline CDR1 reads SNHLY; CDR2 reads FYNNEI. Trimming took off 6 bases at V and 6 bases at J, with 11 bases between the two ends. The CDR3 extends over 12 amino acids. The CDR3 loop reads CASRAGMDGYTF. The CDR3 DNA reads TGTGCCAGCAGGGCGGGAATGGATGGCTACACCTTC.

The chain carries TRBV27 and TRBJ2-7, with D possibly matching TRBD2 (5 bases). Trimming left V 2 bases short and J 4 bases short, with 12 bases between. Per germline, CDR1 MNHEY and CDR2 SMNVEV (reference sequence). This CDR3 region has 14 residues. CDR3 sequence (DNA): TGTGCCAGCAGTTTAATGTTTCGGGGATACGAGCAGTACTTC. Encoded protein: CASSLMFRGYEQYF.

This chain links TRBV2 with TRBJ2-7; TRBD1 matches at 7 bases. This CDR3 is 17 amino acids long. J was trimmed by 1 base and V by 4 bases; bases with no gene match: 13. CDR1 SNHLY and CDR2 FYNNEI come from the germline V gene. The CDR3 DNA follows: TGTGCCAGCAGTGTAGGGACAGAAGGGCACAGTTCCTACGAGCAGTACTTC. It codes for CASSVGTEGHSSYEQYF.

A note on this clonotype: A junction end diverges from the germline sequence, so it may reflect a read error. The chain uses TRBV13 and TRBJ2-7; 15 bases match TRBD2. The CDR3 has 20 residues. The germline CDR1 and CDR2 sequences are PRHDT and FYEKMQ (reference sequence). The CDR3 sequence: CASSYLTGLAGGPISDEQYF. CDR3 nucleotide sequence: TGTGCCAGCAGCTACCTCACTGGACTAGCGGGAGGGCCCATCTCCGACGAGCAGTACTTC. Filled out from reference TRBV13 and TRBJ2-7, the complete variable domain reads AAGVIQSPRHLIKEKRETATLKCYPIPRHDTVYWYQQGPGQDPQFLISFYEKMQSDKGSIPDRFSAQQFSDYHSELNMSSLELGDSALYFCASSYLTGLAGGPISDEQYFGPGTRLTVT.

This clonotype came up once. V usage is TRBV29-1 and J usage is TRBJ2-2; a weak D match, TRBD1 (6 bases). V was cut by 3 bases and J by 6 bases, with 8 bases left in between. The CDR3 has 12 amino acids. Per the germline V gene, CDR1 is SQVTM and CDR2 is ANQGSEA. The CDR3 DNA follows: TGCAGCGTTGATAAGGGGGCCGGGGAGCTGTTTTTT. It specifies CSVDKGAGELFF.

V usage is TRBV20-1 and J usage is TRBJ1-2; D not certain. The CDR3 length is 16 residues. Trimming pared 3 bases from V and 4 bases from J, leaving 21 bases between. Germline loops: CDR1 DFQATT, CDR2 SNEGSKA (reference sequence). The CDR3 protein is CSASLLLRSSPYGYTF. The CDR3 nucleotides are TGCAGTGCTAGTCTTCTTCTCCGATCATCCCCCTATGGCTACACCTTC.

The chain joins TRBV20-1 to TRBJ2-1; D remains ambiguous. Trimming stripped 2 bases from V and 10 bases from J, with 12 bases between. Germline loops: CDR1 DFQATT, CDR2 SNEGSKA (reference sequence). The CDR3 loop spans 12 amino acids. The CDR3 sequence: CSARPGPREQFF. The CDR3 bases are TGCAGTGCTAGACCCGGTCCAAGGGAGCAGTTCTTC.

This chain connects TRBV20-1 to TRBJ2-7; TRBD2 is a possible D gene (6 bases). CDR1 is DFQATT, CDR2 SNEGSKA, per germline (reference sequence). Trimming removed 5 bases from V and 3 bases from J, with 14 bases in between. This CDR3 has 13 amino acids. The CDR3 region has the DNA TGCAGTGCTTGGTGGACGGAGGGCTACGAGCAGTACTTC. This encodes CSAWWTEGYEQYF.

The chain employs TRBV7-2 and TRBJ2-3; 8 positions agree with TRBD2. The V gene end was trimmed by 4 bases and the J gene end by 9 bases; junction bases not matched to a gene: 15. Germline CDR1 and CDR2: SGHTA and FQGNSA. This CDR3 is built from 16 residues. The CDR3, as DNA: TGTGCCAGCAGCTCAGTTCCGGGACTAGTACTGTCAACGCAGTATTTT. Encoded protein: CASSSVPGLVLSTQYF.